Shown below are 15 T cell receptor beta chains from a single sample sequenced in a study of T cell responses to AZD1222 COVID-19 vaccine. Method: immunoSEQ multiplex PCR; TCRdb's copy keeps in-frame clones and lacks some. This sample has more than 95,000 clones, with 88% found just once. The sample consisted of peripheral blood, taken on day 0 of AZD1222 vaccination. The receptors derive from an adult in good health.

V and J are TRBV5-6 and TRBJ2-2; 12 nucleotides agree with TRBD2. The CDR3 has 15 amino acids. Germline assignment: CDR1 SGHDT and CDR2 YYEEEE. V lost 2 bases, J lost 5 bases, and 1 base stayed unmatched. The CDR3 bases are TGTGCCAGCAGCTTAACTAGCGGGAGGACCGGGGAGCTGTTTTTT. Its protein is CASSLTSGRTGELFF.

This chain connects TRBV19 to TRBJ1-1; D perhaps matches TRBD1 (5 bases). The CDR3 sequence is 13 residues long. V was pared by 6 bases and J by 1 base, with 9 bases between. Germline values: CDR1 LNHDA, CDR2 SQIVND (reference sequence). The CDR3 nucleotides are TGTGCCAGTAGACTGGGGGAGAACACTGAAGCTTTCTTT. It codes for CASRLGENTEAFF.

V is TRBV4-3 and J is TRBJ2-5, with 8 nucleotides matching TRBD2. V was clipped by 1 base and J by 1 base; unmatched bases: 8. Germline values: CDR1 LGHNA, CDR2 YSLEER. This CDR3 spans 17 amino acids. CDR3 sequence: CASSQGMSGSSQETQYF. The CDR3 DNA sequence: TGCGCCAGCAGCCAAGGAATGAGCGGGAGTTCCCAAGAGACCCAGTACTTC.

In its sample, this clone was seen once. V is TRBV11-1 and J is TRBJ1-1, with D possibly matching TRBD1 (6 bases). The CDR3 length is 14 residues. V lost 1 base and J 0 bases, leaving 6 bases between the germline ends. Germline V gene data show CDR1 as SGHAT and CDR2 as FQDESV (reference sequence). CDR3 amino acids: CASSLEGVNTEAFF. The CDR3 nucleotides read TGTGCCAGCAGCTTAGAGGGGGTGAACACTGAAGCTTTCTTT.

The chain combines TRBV5-1 with TRBJ2-2, with a possible D match to TRBD1 (5 bases). This CDR3 has 14 residues. Per the germline V gene, CDR1 is SGHRS and CDR2 is YFSETQ. With 3 bases removed from V and 1 base from J, the gap between germline ends came to 7 bases. The CDR3 nucleotides are TGCGCCAGCAGCTCTGGACAGAACACCGGGGAGCTGTTTTTT. Translation: CASSSGQNTGELFF.

The chain recombines TRBV5-1 with TRBJ2-7; TRBD2 is a possible D gene (6 bases). The CDR3 consists of 13 residues. Germline assignment: CDR1 SGHRS and CDR2 YFSETQ. V gave up 2 bases and J gave up 3 bases, with 9 bases separating them. The CDR3 sequence: CASSFRENYEQYF. Here the CDR3 DNA reads TGCGCCAGCAGCTTCCGGGAGAACTACGAGCAGTACTTC.

J is TRBJ2-7 and V is TRBV5-8; D gene uncertain. V lost 1 base, J lost 4 bases, and 0 bases lay in between. The germline V gene has CDR1 SGHTS and CDR2 YDEGEE. This CDR3 contains 10 residues. CDR3 sequence: CASSLYEQYF. The CDR3 bases are TGTGCCAGCAGCTTGTACGAGCAGTACTTC.

The rearrangement links TRBV18 to TRBJ1-3; 8 positions match TRBD1. Germline-derived CDR1 and CDR2 are KGHSH and LQKENI. This CDR3 has 18 residues. Trimming at V came to 1 base and at J to 0 bases, leaving 8 bases not matched to a gene. The CDR3 loop is CASSPQAGTGLSGNTIYF. The CDR3, as DNA: TGTGCCAGCTCACCACAGGCCGGGACAGGCCTCTCTGGAAACACCATATATTTT.

This clone was detected only once. The V call is TRBV19, the J call TRBJ1-4; D gene unclear. This CDR3 has 14 amino acids. The V gene's germline CDR1 is LNHDA and CDR2 SQIVND (reference sequence). Trimming took 3 bases from V and 10 from J, leaving 15 bases between them. CDR3 region: CASSISQPGGKLFF. The CDR3 nucleotides are TGTGCCAGTAGTATCTCCCAACCTGGAGGAAAACTGTTTTTT.

The CDR3 sequence: CASRSQSEVGTQYF. The DNA of the CDR3 is TGTGCCAGCAGATCGCAGAGTGAAGTCGGTACGCAGTATTTT. The chain links TRBV5-5 to TRBJ2-3, with D unresolved. The CDR3 extends over 14 amino acids. The germline gives CDR1 SGHKS, CDR2 YYEKEE (reference sequence). The V end was cut by 5 bases, the J end by 8 bases, with 18 bases between.

There are a few counts of this clone. The chain links TRBV7-9 to TRBJ1-6, with D uncertain. Germline loops: CDR1 SEHNR, CDR2 FQNEAQ (reference sequence). Between the trimmed V and J ends, which lost 1 base and 9 bases, there was a span of 13 bases. The CDR3 is made up of 15 amino acids. CDR3 nucleotides: TGTGCCAGCAGCTTAGGAGATGTCCTGGGTTCACCCCTCCACTTT. Its protein is CASSLGDVLGSPLHF.

This chain uses TRBV10-2 with TRBJ2-1; TRBD2 might be the D (5 bases). Trimming stripped 8 bases from V and 6 bases from J, with 11 bases between. The CDR3 consists of 12 residues. Germline V gives CDR1 WSHSY, CDR2 SAAADI. The CDR3 DNA sequence: TGCGCCAGCTTTGACTACTCCAATGAGCAGTTCTTC. Protein: CASFDYSNEQFF.

V gene TRBV5-1 combines with J gene TRBJ2-5; 9 bases align to TRBD2. Germline V CDR1 and CDR2: SGHRS, YFSETQ. The CDR3 loop spans 17 amino acids. V shed 2 bases, J shed 3 bases, and the junction held 11 bases outside the gene matches. CDR3 in amino acids: CASSLASGALLKETQYF. For the CDR3, the DNA is TGCGCCAGCAGCTTAGCTAGCGGGGCCCTCCTTAAAGAGACCCAGTACTTC.

The V and J genes are TRBV28 and TRBJ2-3; 9 positions match TRBD2. Germline V CDR1 and CDR2: MDHEN, SYDVKM. Germline trimming cut 4 bases from V and 2 bases from J; bases unmatched to any gene: 13. CDR3 length equals 18 residues. CDR3 sequence: CASSSPLRREGLTDTQYF. The CDR3 region has the DNA TGTGCCAGCAGTTCCCCCCTTAGGCGGGAGGGACTCACAGATACGCAGTATTTT.

The chain joins TRBV19 to TRBJ1-5; 10 bases line up with TRBD1. CDR1 LNHDA and CDR2 SQIVND come from the germline V gene (reference sequence). The CDR3 loop spans 13 amino acids. V lost 7 bases and J lost 5; bases outside the gene matches: 2. CDR3 bases: TGTGCCAGTAAGACAGGGGGCGATCAGCCCCAGCATTTT. This gives the protein CASKTGGDQPQHF.